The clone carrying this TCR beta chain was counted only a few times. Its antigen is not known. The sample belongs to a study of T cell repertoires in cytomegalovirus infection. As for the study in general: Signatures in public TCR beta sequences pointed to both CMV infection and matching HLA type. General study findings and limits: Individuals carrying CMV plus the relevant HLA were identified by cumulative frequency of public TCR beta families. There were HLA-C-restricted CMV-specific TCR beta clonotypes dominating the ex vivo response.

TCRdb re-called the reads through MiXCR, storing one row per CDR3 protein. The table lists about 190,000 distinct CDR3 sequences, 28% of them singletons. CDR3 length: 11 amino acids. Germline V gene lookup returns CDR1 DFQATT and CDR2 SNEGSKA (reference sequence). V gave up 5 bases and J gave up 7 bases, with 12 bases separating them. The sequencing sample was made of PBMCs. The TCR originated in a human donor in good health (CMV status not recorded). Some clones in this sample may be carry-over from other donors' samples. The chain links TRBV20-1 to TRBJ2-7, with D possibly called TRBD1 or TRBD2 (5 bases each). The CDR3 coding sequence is TGCAGTGCTGATAGAGGGGTTGAGCAGTACTTC. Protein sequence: CSADRGVEQYF.